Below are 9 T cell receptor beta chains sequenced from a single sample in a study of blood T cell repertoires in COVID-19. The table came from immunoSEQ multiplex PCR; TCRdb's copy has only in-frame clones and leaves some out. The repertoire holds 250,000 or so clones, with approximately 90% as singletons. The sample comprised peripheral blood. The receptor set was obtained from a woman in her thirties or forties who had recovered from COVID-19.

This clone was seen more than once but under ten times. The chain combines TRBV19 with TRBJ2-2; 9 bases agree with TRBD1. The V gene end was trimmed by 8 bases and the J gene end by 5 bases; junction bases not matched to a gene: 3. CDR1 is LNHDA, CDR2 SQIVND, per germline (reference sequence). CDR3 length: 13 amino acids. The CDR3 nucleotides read TGTGCCAGTCGGACAGGGGCGACCGGGGAGCTGTTTTTT. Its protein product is CASRTGATGELFF.

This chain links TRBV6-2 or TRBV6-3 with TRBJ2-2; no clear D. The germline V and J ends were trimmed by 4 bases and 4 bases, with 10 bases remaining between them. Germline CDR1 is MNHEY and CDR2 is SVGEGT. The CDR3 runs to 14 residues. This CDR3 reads CASSFVGPTGELFF. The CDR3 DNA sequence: TGTGCCAGCAGTTTTGTGGGCCCCACCGGGGAGCTGTTTTTT.

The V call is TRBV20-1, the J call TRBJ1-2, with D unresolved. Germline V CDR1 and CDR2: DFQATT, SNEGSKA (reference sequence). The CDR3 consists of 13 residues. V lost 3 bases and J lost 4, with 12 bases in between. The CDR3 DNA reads TGCAGTGCTAGTGGCGGGATCCCCTATGGCTACACCTTC. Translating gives CSASGGIPYGYTF.

In DNA, the CDR3 is TGTGCCAGCAGCACCACTGGCTTCGGAGGGACCGGGGAGCTGTTTTTT. Protein sequence: CASSTTGFGGTGELFF. The V gene is TRBV7-9, the J gene TRBJ2-2; weak D call: TRBD2 (6 bases). Germline V gene sequence: CDR1 SEHNR, CDR2 FQNEAQ (reference sequence). V was cut by 5 bases and J by 5 bases, with 18 bases left in between. This CDR3 has 16 residues. Complete variable domain (other parts from reference TRBV7-9 and TRBJ2-2): DTGVSQNPRHKITKRGQNVTFRCDPISEHNRLYWYRQTLGQGPEFLTYFQNEAQLEKSRLLSDRFSAERPKGSFSTLEIQRTEQGDSAMYLCASSTTGFGGTGELFFGEGSRLTVL.

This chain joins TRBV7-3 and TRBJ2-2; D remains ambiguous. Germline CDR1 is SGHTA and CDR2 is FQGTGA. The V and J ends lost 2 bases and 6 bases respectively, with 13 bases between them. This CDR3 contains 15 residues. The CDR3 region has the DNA TGTGCCAGCAGCTTATGGGCCAACTCCCCCGGGGAGCTGTTTTTT. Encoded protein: CASSLWANSPGELFF.

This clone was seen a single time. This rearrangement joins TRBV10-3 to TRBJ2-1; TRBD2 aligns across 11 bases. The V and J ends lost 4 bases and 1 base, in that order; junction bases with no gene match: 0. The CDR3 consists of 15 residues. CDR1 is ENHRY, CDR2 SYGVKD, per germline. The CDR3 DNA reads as TGTGCCATCAGTGTAGCGGGAGGGTCCTACAATGAGCAGTTCTTC. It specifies CAISVAGGSYNEQFF.

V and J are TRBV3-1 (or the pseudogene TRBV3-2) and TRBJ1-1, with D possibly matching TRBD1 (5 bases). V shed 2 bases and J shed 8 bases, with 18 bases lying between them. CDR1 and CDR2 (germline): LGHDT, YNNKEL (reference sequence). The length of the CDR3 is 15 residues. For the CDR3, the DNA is TGTGCCAGCAGCCAACCCCCCGGCAGGGCGCAGGAAGCTTTCTTT. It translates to CASSQPPGRAQEAFF.

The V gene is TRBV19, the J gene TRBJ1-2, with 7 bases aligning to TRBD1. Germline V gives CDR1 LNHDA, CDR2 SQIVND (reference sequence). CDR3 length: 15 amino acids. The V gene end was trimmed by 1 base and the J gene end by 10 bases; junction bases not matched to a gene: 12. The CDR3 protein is CASSIVGPRQGVYTF. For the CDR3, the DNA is TGTGCCAGTAGTATAGTCGGCCCCCGACAGGGAGTCTACACCTTC.

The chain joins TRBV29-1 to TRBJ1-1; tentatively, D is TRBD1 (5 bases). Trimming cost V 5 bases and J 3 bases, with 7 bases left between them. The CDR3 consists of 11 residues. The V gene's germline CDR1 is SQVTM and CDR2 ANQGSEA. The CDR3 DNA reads TGCAGCGTTAGACAGTACACTGAAGCTTTCTTT. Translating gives CSVRQYTEAFF.